Listed below are T cell receptor beta chains from one sample, sequenced in a study of CD8+CD57+ T cells in acquired aplastic anemia. TCRdb recomputed calls from the reads with MiXCR, one row per CDR3 protein. This table has roughly 280,000 distinct CDR3 sequences, roughly 59% appearing once. Sequenced sample: sorted CD4+, CD8+, or CD8+CD57+ T cells (not recorded which) from PBMCs. The receptors shown here come from a human donor with aplastic anemia. Each CDR3 is given with its conserved first and last residue. The order of the fields is D gene, CDR3 length, clone size, V gene, J gene, CDR3 DNA, CDR3 protein. The D gene is left open where the match is weak. Expanded clones are given a class, and other clones once, few, many or no size at all.

D gene: NA; CDR3 length: 13; clone size: NA; V gene: TRBV3-1; J gene: TRBJ1-3; CDR3 DNA: TGTGCCAGCAGCCAAGGGCGACGCGACACCATATATTTT; CDR3 protein: CASSQGRRDTIYF
D gene: NA; CDR3 length: 15; clone size: NA; V gene: TRBV10-3; J gene: TRBJ1-6; CDR3 DNA: TGTGCCATCAGTTCGGTTGGGGGGCGCGATTCACCCCTCCACTTT; CDR3 protein: CAISSVGGRDSPLHF
D gene: TRBD2; CDR3 length: 15; clone size: NA; V gene: TRBV20-1; J gene: TRBJ2-7; CDR3 DNA: TGCAGTGCTACGTTCAGCGGGAGGGCCGGCTACGAGCAGTACTTC; CDR3 protein: CSATFSGRAGYEQYF
D gene: NA; CDR3 length: 14; clone size: NA; V gene: TRBV5-4; J gene: TRBJ2-7; CDR3 DNA: TGTGCCAGCAGCTTAGACGTAGCCTCCTACGAGCAGTACTTC; CDR3 protein: CASSLDVASYEQYF
D gene: NA; CDR3 length: 16; clone size: NA; V gene: TRBV18; J gene: TRBJ2-2; CDR3 DNA: TGTGCCAGCTCACGGCCGACCACTATGAACACCGGGGAGCTGTTTTTT; CDR3 protein: CASSRPTTMNTGELFF
D gene: TRBD2; CDR3 length: 17; clone size: many; V gene: TRBV6-5; J gene: TRBJ2-7; CDR3 DNA: TGTGCCAGCAGTTACTCGATACTGACTAGCGGGAGAAACGAGCAGTACTTC; CDR3 protein: CASSYSILTSGRNEQYF
D gene: NA; CDR3 length: 22; clone size: NA; V gene: TRBV10-2; J gene: TRBJ1-3; CDR3 DNA: NA; CDR3 protein: CASRSGQGSFTEAFFGQGTIYF
D gene: NA; CDR3 length: 11; clone size: NA; V gene: TRBV20-1; J gene: TRBJ2-7; CDR3 DNA: TGCAGTACCCACAGGGACTACGAGCAGTACTTC; CDR3 protein: CSTHRDYEQYF
D gene: NA; CDR3 length: 12; clone size: few; V gene: TRBV2; J gene: TRBJ1-4; CDR3 DNA: TGTGCCAGCCGGAGGGAGTTGGAAAAACTGTTTTTT; CDR3 protein: CASRRELEKLFF
D gene: NA; CDR3 length: 14; clone size: NA; V gene: TRBV24-1; J gene: TRBJ1-1; CDR3 DNA: TGTGCCACCAGTGGTACAGGGAGTGGCACTGAAGCTTTCTTT; CDR3 protein: CATSGTGSGTEAFF
D gene: TRBD1; CDR3 length: 17; clone size: once; V gene: TRBV9; J gene: TRBJ1-3; CDR3 DNA: TGTGCCAGCAGCGTAGCGACAGGGGTCCACTCTGGAAACACCATATATTTT; CDR3 protein: CASSVATGVHSGNTIYF
D gene: NA; CDR3 length: 15; clone size: NA; V gene: TRBV19; J gene: TRBJ2-7; CDR3 DNA: TGTGCCAGTAGTTGGGACCTCGGCGTTACCGGCGAGCAGTACTTC; CDR3 protein: CASSWDLGVTGEQYF
D gene: TRBD1; CDR3 length: 15; clone size: NA; V gene: TRBV5-6; J gene: TRBJ2-6; CDR3 DNA: TGTGCCAGCAGCATACCGGGACAGGGCTCCAACGTCCTGACTTTC; CDR3 protein: CASSIPGQGSNVLTF
D gene: TRBD1; CDR3 length: 14; clone size: NA; V gene: TRBV5-4; J gene: TRBJ2-7; CDR3 DNA: TGTGCCAGCAGCCGGGACAGGGGAGACTACGAGCAGTACTTC; CDR3 protein: CASSRDRGDYEQYF
D gene: NA; CDR3 length: 16; clone size: NA; V gene: TRBV19; J gene: TRBJ1-4; CDR3 DNA: TGTGCCAGTAGTATCGGGATTGTCCCAACTAATGAAAAACTGTTTTTT; CDR3 protein: CASSIGIVPTNEKLFF
D gene: NA; CDR3 length: 11; clone size: many; V gene: TRBV3-1; J gene: TRBJ2-5; CDR3 DNA: TGTGCCAGCAGCCAATCGGAGACCCAGTACTTC; CDR3 protein: CASSQSETQYF
D gene: NA; CDR3 length: 15; clone size: few; V gene: TRBV7-9; J gene: TRBJ2-3; CDR3 DNA: TGTGCCACCAATGAACGGGGCGCTAGCACAGATACGCAGTATTTT; CDR3 protein: CATNERGASTDTQYF
D gene: TRBD1; CDR3 length: 14; clone size: NA; V gene: TRBV20-1; J gene: TRBJ2-2; CDR3 DNA: TGCAGTGCTTCGCGGGACAGGGGTAACGGGGAGCTGTTTTTT; CDR3 protein: CSASRDRGNGELFF
D gene: NA; CDR3 length: 15; clone size: many; V gene: TRBV10-1; J gene: TRBJ2-7; CDR3 DNA: TGCGCCAGCAGTGAGCGGCGGGGAGGCCCCTACGAGCAGTACTTC; CDR3 protein: CASSERRGGPYEQYF
D gene: TRBD2; CDR3 length: 13; clone size: few; V gene: TRBV20-1; J gene: TRBJ2-1; CDR3 DNA: TGCAGTGCTAGAGAACTAACTAGCGGGGGGGCGTTCTTC; CDR3 protein: CSARELTSGGAFF
D gene: TRBD2; CDR3 length: 15; clone size: NA; V gene: TRBV6-5; J gene: TRBJ2-1; CDR3 DNA: TGTGCCAGCAGGAGAGCGGGGGCCCGCTACAATGAGCAGTTCTTC; CDR3 protein: CASRRAGARYNEQFF
D gene: TRBD1; CDR3 length: 11; clone size: once; V gene: TRBV12-3/TRBV12-4; J gene: TRBJ1-1; CDR3 DNA: TGTGCCAGCAGCAGGACAGGGAAAGCTTTCTTT; CDR3 protein: CASSRTGKAFF
D gene: NA; CDR3 length: 14; clone size: NA; V gene: TRBV15; J gene: TRBJ1-1; CDR3 DNA: TGTGCCACCAGCAGAGATCCCTCAGTTGATGAAGCTTTCTTT; CDR3 protein: CATSRDPSVDEAFF
D gene: NA; CDR3 length: 11; clone size: NA; V gene: TRBV20-1; J gene: TRBJ2-1; CDR3 DNA: TGCAGTGCTAGAGATCAGCTTAAGCAGTTCTTC; CDR3 protein: CSARDQLKQFF
D gene: TRBD1; CDR3 length: 15; clone size: NA; V gene: TRBV5-4; J gene: TRBJ1-6; CDR3 DNA: TGTGCCAGCAGCCAAGATCTGGCAGGGGGGGCACCCCTCCACTTT; CDR3 protein: CASSQDLAGGAPLHF
D gene: NA; CDR3 length: 16; clone size: many; V gene: TRBV20-1; J gene: TRBJ1-5; CDR3 DNA: TGCAGTGCTAGAGATGGGCGATGGGGTAGCAATCAGCCCCAGCATTTT; CDR3 protein: CSARDGRWGSNQPQHF
D gene: NA; CDR3 length: 14; clone size: NA; V gene: TRBV5-4; J gene: TRBJ1-6; CDR3 DNA: TGTGCCAGCAGCCAGTACAGGGAGAATTCACCCCTCCACTTT; CDR3 protein: CASSQYRENSPLHF
D gene: TRBD1; CDR3 length: 15; clone size: NA; V gene: TRBV24-1; J gene: TRBJ1-1; CDR3 DNA: TGTGCCACCAGTGATCCGAGGACAGGGCGGGCTGAAGCTTTCTTT; CDR3 protein: CATSDPRTGRAEAFF
D gene: NA; CDR3 length: 15; clone size: NA; V gene: TRBV3-1; J gene: TRBJ1-4; CDR3 DNA: TGTGCCAGCAGCCTGGCACAGGTAGGTCGTGAAAAACTGTTTTTT; CDR3 protein: CASSLAQVGREKLFF
D gene: TRBD1; CDR3 length: 15; clone size: NA; V gene: TRBV29-1; J gene: TRBJ1-1; CDR3 DNA: TGCAGCGTTGACAGGGGGGGCAGTAGGGGCACTGAAGCTTTCTTT; CDR3 protein: CSVDRGGSRGTEAFF
D gene: TRBD2; CDR3 length: 16; clone size: NA; V gene: TRBV2; J gene: TRBJ2-4; CDR3 DNA: TGTGCCAGCAGTCTTAGCGGGGGGGCCTCCAAAAACGTTCAGTATTTC; CDR3 protein: CASSLSGGASKNVQYF
D gene: NA; CDR3 length: 12; clone size: many; V gene: TRBV20-1; J gene: TRBJ2-7; CDR3 DNA: TGCAGTGCGCGCCCTCCCCTTAGGGAGCAGTACTTC; CDR3 protein: CSARPPLREQYF
D gene: NA; CDR3 length: 11; clone size: few; V gene: TRBV20-1; J gene: TRBJ2-7; CDR3 DNA: TGCAGTGCTCCGCACTGGTACGAGCAGTACTTC; CDR3 protein: CSAPHWYEQYF
D gene: NA; CDR3 length: 20; clone size: many; V gene: TRBV19; J gene: TRBJ2-3; CDR3 DNA: TGTGCCAGTAGTATTGGTACTAAAGCCTCGACTAATTCTGCCACAGATACGCAGTATTTT; CDR3 protein: CASSIGTKASTNSATDTQYF
D gene: NA; CDR3 length: 14; clone size: NA; V gene: TRBV19; J gene: TRBJ1-1; CDR3 DNA: TGTGCCAGTAACCCGAGCAGGGAAGACACTGAAGCTTTCTTT; CDR3 protein: CASNPSREDTEAFF
D gene: TRBD1; CDR3 length: 14; clone size: NA; V gene: TRBV20-1; J gene: TRBJ2-5; CDR3 DNA: TGCAGTGCTAGATGGCAGGGGGCTGAAAAGACCCAGTACTTC; CDR3 protein: CSARWQGAEKTQYF
D gene: TRBD1; CDR3 length: 11; clone size: NA; V gene: TRBV20-1; J gene: TRBJ2-1; CDR3 DNA: TGCAGTGCTAGAACGACAGGGGAGCAGTTCTTC; CDR3 protein: CSARTTGEQFF
D gene: NA; CDR3 length: 14; clone size: NA; V gene: TRBV7-9; J gene: TRBJ2-3; CDR3 DNA: TGTGCCAGCACCGCACCTGCTAGCACAGATACGCAGTATTTT; CDR3 protein: CASTAPASTDTQYF
D gene: TRBD2; CDR3 length: 15; clone size: NA; V gene: TRBV6-6; J gene: TRBJ2-3; CDR3 DNA: TGTGCCAGCAGTTGGAGCGGGAGGCTCACAGATACGCAATATTTT; CDR3 protein: CASSWSGRLTDTQYF
D gene: NA; CDR3 length: 11; clone size: few; V gene: TRBV20-1; J gene: TRBJ2-1; CDR3 DNA: TGCAGTGCTAGTAGGTTAGAACAGCAGTTCTTC; CDR3 protein: CSASRLEQQFF
D gene: NA; CDR3 length: 13; clone size: few; V gene: TRBV2; J gene: TRBJ1-1; CDR3 DNA: TGTGCCAGCAGTGCGGGGGGTAGCACTGAAGCTTTCTTT; CDR3 protein: CASSAGGSTEAFF
D gene: TRBD1; CDR3 length: 12; clone size: few; V gene: TRBV7-2; J gene: TRBJ1-1; CDR3 DNA: TGTGCCATCGGACAGGGCGGAACTGAAGCTTTCTTT; CDR3 protein: CAIGQGGTEAFF
D gene: NA; CDR3 length: 13; clone size: few; V gene: TRBV19; J gene: TRBJ1-1; CDR3 DNA: TGTGCCAGTAGTTTTACCTTGAACACTGAAGCTTTCTTT; CDR3 protein: CASSFTLNTEAFF
D gene: NA; CDR3 length: 13; clone size: few; V gene: TRBV6-5; J gene: TRBJ1-6; CDR3 DNA: TGTGCCAGCAGCACATCTAGGTTTTCACCCCTCCACTTT; CDR3 protein: CASSTSRFSPLHF
D gene: NA; CDR3 length: 12; clone size: NA; V gene: TRBV7-2; J gene: TRBJ2-5; CDR3 DNA: TGTGCCAGCAGCACTTTCAGGGAGACCCAGTACTTC; CDR3 protein: CASSTFRETQYF
D gene: TRBD1; CDR3 length: 12; clone size: once; V gene: TRBV20-1; J gene: TRBJ1-4; CDR3 DNA: TGCAGTGCCAGGGGGAATGATGAAAAACTGTTTTTT; CDR3 protein: CSARGNDEKLFF
D gene: NA; CDR3 length: 16; clone size: NA; V gene: TRBV19; J gene: TRBJ1-6; CDR3 DNA: TGTGCCAGTAGTCAAACAGCGTCTTCACCGAATTCACCCCTACACTTT; CDR3 protein: CASSQTASSPNSPLHF